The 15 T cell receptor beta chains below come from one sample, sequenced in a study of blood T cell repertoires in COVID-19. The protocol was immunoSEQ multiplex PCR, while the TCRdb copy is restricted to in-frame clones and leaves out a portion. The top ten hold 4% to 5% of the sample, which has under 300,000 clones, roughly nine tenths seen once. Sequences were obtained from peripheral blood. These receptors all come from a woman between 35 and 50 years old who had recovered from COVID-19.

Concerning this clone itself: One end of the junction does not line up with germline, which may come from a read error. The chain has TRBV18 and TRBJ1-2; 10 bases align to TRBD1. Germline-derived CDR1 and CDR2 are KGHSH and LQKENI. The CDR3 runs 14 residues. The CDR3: CASSPLGTGDRLKF. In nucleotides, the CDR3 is TGTGCCAGCTCACCACTAGGGACAGGGGATCGCCTTAAATTC.

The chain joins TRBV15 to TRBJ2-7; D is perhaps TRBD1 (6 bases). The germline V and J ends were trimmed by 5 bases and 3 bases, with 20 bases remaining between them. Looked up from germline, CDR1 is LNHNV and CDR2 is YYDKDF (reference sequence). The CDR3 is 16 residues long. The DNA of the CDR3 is TGTGCCACCAGCCCCGACAGGACAGCGGCCGACTACGAGCAGTACTTC. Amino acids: CATSPDRTAADYEQYF.

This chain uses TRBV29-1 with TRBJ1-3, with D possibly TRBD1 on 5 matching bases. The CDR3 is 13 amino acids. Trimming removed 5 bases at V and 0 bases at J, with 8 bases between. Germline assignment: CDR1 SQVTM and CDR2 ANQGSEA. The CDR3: CSVQGHSGNTIYF. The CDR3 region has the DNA TGCAGCGTTCAGGGTCACTCTGGAAACACCATATATTTT.

The CDR3 bases are TGTGCCAGCAGCTCTAGCGGGAGCCAGAGCAATGAGCAGTTCTTC. It codes for CASSSSGSQSNEQFF. J is TRBJ2-1 and V is TRBV7-2; 10 nucleotides line up with TRBD2. With 4 bases clipped from V and 6 bases from J, the junction kept 6 bases outside the gene matches. The germline CDR1 and CDR2 sequences are SGHTA and FQGNSA. This CDR3 region has 15 residues.

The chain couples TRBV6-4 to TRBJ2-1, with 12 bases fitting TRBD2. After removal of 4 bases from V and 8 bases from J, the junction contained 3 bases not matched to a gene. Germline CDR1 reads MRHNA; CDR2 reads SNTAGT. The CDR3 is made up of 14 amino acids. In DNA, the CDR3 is TGTGCCAGCAGTGGACTAGCGGGAGATGATGAGCAGTTCTTC. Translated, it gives CASSGLAGDDEQFF.

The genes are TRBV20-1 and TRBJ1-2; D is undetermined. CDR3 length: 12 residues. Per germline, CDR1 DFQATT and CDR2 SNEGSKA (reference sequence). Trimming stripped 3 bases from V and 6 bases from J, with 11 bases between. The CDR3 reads CSASRVPDGYTF. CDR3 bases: TGCAGTGCTAGTCGGGTCCCCGATGGCTACACCTTC.

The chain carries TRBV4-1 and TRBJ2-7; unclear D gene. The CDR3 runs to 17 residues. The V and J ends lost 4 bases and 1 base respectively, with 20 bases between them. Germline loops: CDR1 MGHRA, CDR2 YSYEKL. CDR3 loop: CASSRSTEGSQSYEQYF. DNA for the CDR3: TGCGCCAGCAGCCGGAGTACCGAAGGATCTCAGTCCTACGAGCAGTACTTC.

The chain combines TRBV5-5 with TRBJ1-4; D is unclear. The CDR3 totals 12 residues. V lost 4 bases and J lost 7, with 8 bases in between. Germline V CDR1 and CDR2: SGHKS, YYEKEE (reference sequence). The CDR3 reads CASSPIGEKLFF. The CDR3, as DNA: TGTGCCAGCAGCCCTATCGGTGAAAAACTGTTTTTT. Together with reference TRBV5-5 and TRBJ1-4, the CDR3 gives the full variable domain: DAGVTQSPTHLIKTRGQQVTLRCSPISGHKSVSWYQQVLGQGPQFIFQYYEKEERGRGNFPDRFSARQFPNYSSELNVNALLLGDSALYLCASSPIGEKLFFGSGTQLSVL.

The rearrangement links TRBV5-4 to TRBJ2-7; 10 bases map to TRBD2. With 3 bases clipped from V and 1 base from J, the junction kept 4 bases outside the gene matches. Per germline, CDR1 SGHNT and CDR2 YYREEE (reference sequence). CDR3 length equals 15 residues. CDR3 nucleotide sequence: TGTGCCAGCAGCTCCAAACTAGCGGGGTCCTACGAGCAGTACTTC. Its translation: CASSSKLAGSYEQYF.

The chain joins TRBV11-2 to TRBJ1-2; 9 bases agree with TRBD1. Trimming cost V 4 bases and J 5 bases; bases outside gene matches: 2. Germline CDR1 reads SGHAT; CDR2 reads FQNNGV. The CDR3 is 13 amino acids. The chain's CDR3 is CASSSQGAYGYTF. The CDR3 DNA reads TGTGCCAGCAGCTCACAGGGGGCGTATGGCTACACCTTC.

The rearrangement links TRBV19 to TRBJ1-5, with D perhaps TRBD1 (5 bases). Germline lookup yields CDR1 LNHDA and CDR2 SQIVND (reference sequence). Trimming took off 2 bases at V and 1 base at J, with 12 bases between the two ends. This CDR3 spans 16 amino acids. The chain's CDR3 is CASSIMAGWSNQPQHF. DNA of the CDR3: TGTGCCAGTAGTATAATGGCAGGGTGGAGCAATCAGCCCCAGCATTTT.

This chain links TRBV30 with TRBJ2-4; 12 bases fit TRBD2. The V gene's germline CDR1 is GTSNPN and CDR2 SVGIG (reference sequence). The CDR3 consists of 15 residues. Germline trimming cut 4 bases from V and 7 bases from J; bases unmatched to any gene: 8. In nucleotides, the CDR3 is TGTGCCTGGACTACTAGCGGGGGGCTGGGGAACATTCAGTACTTC. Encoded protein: CAWTTSGGLGNIQYF.

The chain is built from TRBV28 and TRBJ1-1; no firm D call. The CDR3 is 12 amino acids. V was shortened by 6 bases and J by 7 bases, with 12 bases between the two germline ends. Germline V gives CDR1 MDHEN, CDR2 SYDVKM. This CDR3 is CASRIWSSEAFF. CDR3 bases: TGTGCCAGCAGAATTTGGTCCAGTGAAGCTTTCTTT.

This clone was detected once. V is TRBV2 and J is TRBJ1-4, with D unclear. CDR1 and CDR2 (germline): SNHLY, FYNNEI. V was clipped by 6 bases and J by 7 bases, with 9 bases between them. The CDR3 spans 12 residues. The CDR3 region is CASRITSEKLFF. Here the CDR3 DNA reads TGTGCCAGCAGGATTACGAGTGAAAAACTGTTTTTT.

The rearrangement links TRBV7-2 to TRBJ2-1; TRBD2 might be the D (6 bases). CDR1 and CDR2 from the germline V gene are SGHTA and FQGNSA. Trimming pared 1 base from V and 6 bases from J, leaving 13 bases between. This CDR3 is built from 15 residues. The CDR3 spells CASSLDGSSANEQFF. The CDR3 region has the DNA TGTGCCAGCAGCTTAGACGGGAGTTCTGCCAATGAGCAGTTCTTC.